The 8 T cell receptor beta chains below were found in one sample sequenced in a study of cytomegalovirus exposure and HLA in healthy donors. PCR was performed using 60 Vbeta and 13 Jbeta primers. The assay was immunoSEQ multiplex PCR, and TCRdb's table has in-frame clones only and misses some. The table records about 140,000 clones, approximately 80% of them present only once. Input material: PBMCs. These TCRs come from a man aged 45-65 years in good health and CMV-seronegative.

This clone was counted a few times. The chain is built from TRBV27 and TRBJ2-1; 7 bases are a match to TRBD2. CDR1 MNHEY and CDR2 SMNVEV come from the germline V gene (reference sequence). The CDR3 has 16 residues. V lost 5 bases and J lost 0; bases outside the gene matches: 7. Here the CDR3 reads CASSSPRGSSYNEQFF. The CDR3 region has the DNA TGTGCCAGCAGTAGCCCCCGCGGGAGCTCCTACAATGAGCAGTTCTTC.

The J gene is TRBJ1-5, the V gene TRBV4-1, with D possibly TRBD1 on 5 matching bases. The CDR3 is 15 residues long. Germline values: CDR1 MGHRA, CDR2 YSYEKL. Trimming pared 4 bases from V and 3 bases from J, leaving 13 bases between. This CDR3 reads CASSPPQGNNQPQHF. CDR3 in DNA: TGCGCCAGCAGCCCCCCCCAGGGTAACAATCAGCCCCAGCATTTT.

This clone was seen a single time. CDR3 residues: CASSAMGTSGVSDTQYF. CDR3 DNA sequence: TGTGCCAGCAGCGCCATGGGGACTAGCGGGGTCTCCGATACGCAGTATTTT. V gene TRBV9 combines with J gene TRBJ2-3; 13 positions agree with TRBD2. The CDR3 covers 17 residues. The germline V gene has CDR1 SGDLS and CDR2 YYNGEE. Trimming cost V 3 bases and J 6 bases; bases outside gene matches: 10.

The V call is TRBV5-1, the J call TRBJ2-5; 9 bases agree with TRBD2. From germline, CDR1 is SGHRS and CDR2 YFSETQ. V dropped 4 bases and J dropped 5; count of bases not matched to a gene: 9. This CDR3 contains 15 residues. CDR3 residues: CASSGTGTSFETQYF. In nucleotides, the CDR3 is TGCGCCAGCAGCGGGACCGGGACTAGCTTCGAGACCCAGTACTTC.

This chain links TRBV18 with TRBJ1-1, with D unresolved. CDR1 and CDR2 from the germline V gene are KGHSH and LQKENI. The CDR3 consists of 15 residues. V was shortened by 2 bases and J by 5 bases, with 15 bases between the two germline ends. CDR3 loop: CASSPTKAGGTEAFF. The CDR3 coding sequence is TGTGCCAGCTCACCAACAAAGGCGGGCGGGACTGAAGCTTTCTTT.

The V call is TRBV25-1, the J call TRBJ2-7; tentatively, D is TRBD2 (5 bases). This CDR3 region has 15 residues. Germline lookup yields CDR1 MGHDK and CDR2 SYGVNS. V lost 2 bases and J 2 bases, leaving 13 bases between the germline ends. CDR3 DNA: TGTGCCAGCAGTGAAGGAGGACGGCCGACCTACGAGCAGTACTTC. It yields the protein CASSEGGRPTYEQYF.

The chain links TRBV7-6 to TRBJ1-1, with 10 bases fitting TRBD1. J lost 2 bases, V lost 2 bases, and 8 bases had no gene match. CDR1 is SGHVS and CDR2 is FNYEAQ in the germline V gene. The CDR3 is 17 residues long. As DNA, the CDR3 is TGTGCCAGCAGCTTAACTCCGGGACAGGGGCTCAACACTGAAGCTTTCTTT. It yields the protein CASSLTPGQGLNTEAFF.

The chain has TRBV9 and TRBJ2-5; D perhaps matches TRBD2 (5 bases). V dropped 0 bases and J dropped 4 bases, with 10 bases sitting between them. The CDR3 loop spans 14 amino acids. CDR1 and CDR2 (germline): SGDLS, YYNGEE. CDR3: CASSVGVGVETQYF. The CDR3 bases are TGTGCCAGCAGCGTAGGGGTGGGAGTAGAGACCCAGTACTTC.